Listed here are 20 T cell receptor beta chains from one sample, sequenced in a study of blood T cell repertoires in COVID-19. Assay used: immunoSEQ multiplex PCR; TCRdb lists only in-frame clones, some missing. The sample yields fewer than 250,000 clones, approximately 80% seen once. What was sequenced was peripheral blood. The receptors derive from an older woman with active or convalescent COVID-19.

This clone was detected only a few times. The chain recombines TRBV3-1 (or the pseudogene TRBV3-2) with TRBJ2-7; 13 bases map to TRBD2. V lost 1 base, J lost 3 bases, and 9 bases stayed unmatched. CDR1 and CDR2 from the germline V gene are LGHDT and YNNKEL (reference sequence). CDR3 length: 18 amino acids. Here the CDR3 DNA reads TGTGCCAGCAGCCAAGTTTCACTAGCGGGGGGGCAGGTCTACGAGCAGTACGTC. Translated, it gives CASSQVSLAGGQVYEQYV.

The chain employs TRBV7-8 and TRBJ2-1, with 11 nucleotides matching TRBD2. The V gene end was trimmed by 5 bases and the J gene end by 1 base; junction bases not matched to a gene: 7. This CDR3 contains 17 residues. Germline V gene sequence: CDR1 SGHVS, CDR2 FQNEAQ. In DNA, the CDR3 is TGTGCCAGCAGCCCACGACTAGCGGGATTTTCCTACAATGAGCAGTTCTTC. Protein product: CASSPRLAGFSYNEQFF.

The V and J genes are TRBV24-1 and TRBJ2-7, with D tentatively TRBD2 (5 bases). The germline V gene encodes CDR1 KGHDR and CDR2 SFDVKD. V lost 3 bases and J lost 10, with 15 bases in between. The CDR3 consists of 13 residues. CDR3 sequence: CATSDLRTGVQYV. In DNA, the CDR3 is TGTGCCACCAGTGATCTCCGAACCGGGGTACAGTACGTC.

This clone was observed once. CDR3 in DNA: TGCAGCGGGAGAGAGGATAACTATGGCTACACCTTC. Translation: CSGREDNYGYTF. This chain connects TRBV29-1 to TRBJ1-2, with D unclear. From germline, CDR1 is SQVTM and CDR2 ANQGSEA. The V end lost 7 bases, the J end lost 1 base, and 10 bases lay between the germline ends. CDR3 length: 12 residues.

As to this clone: Distinct nucleotide sequences in the sample also encode this CDR3. V is TRBV11-3 and J is TRBJ2-7, with a weak D call TRBD1 (5 bases). This CDR3 has 12 residues. Germline-derived CDR1 and CDR2 are SGHNT and YENEEA. Trimming took off 5 bases at V and 4 bases at J, with 9 bases between the two ends. The CDR3 reads CASSPAGYEQYF. The CDR3 nucleotides read TGTGCCAGCAGCCCCGCAGGGTACGAGCAGTACTTC.

As for this clone: The sample holds other DNA sequences that translate to the same CDR3. This chain connects TRBV9 to TRBJ2-3, with unresolved D. Per germline, CDR1 SGDLS and CDR2 YYNGEE. This CDR3 has 13 residues. V lost 2 bases and J 1 base, leaving 5 bases between the germline ends. CDR3 sequence reads: CASSVLGTDTQYF. In nucleotides, the CDR3 is TGTGCCAGCAGCGTTTTAGGCACAGATACGCAGTATTTT.

In DNA, the CDR3 is TGTGCCAGCAGCTTACCCGGGACAGGTATAGACAATGAGCAGTTCTTC. Translation gives CASSLPGTGIDNEQFF. This chain uses TRBV7-3 with TRBJ2-1, with 8 positions matching TRBD1. V lost 2 bases, J lost 5 bases, and 8 bases stayed unmatched. This CDR3 comprises 16 residues. CDR1 is SGHTA, CDR2 FQGTGA, per germline.

V usage is TRBV6-2 or TRBV6-3 and J usage is TRBJ1-5; 7 nucleotides match TRBD1. The germline V gene encodes CDR1 MNHEY and CDR2 SVGEGT. The V segment lost 0 bases and the J segment 2 bases; nucleotides outside the gene matches: 1. This CDR3 contains 15 residues. In DNA, the CDR3 is TGTGCCAGCAGTTACTCAGGACAGGGCAATCAGCCCCAGCATTTT. Translated: CASSYSGQGNQPQHF.

This clone was seen only once. This chain connects TRBV12-3 or TRBV12-4 to TRBJ2-7, with 9 bases lining up with TRBD1. V lost 4 bases and J lost 6; bases outside the gene matches: 4. CDR3 size: 13 residues. The CDR3 sequence: CASSSDRGAEQYV. The CDR3, as DNA: TGTGCCAGCAGTTCGGACAGGGGTGCCGAGCAGTACGTC.

As DNA, the CDR3 is TGTGCCAGCAGAAGACAGGGCCCCGGGGAGCAGTACGTC. It specifies CASRRQGPGEQYV. The chain couples TRBV6-4 to TRBJ2-7; 7 nucleotides agree with TRBD1. Trimming took 6 bases from V and 7 from J; bases not matched to a gene: 9. The CDR3 is made up of 13 amino acids. The germline CDR1 and CDR2 sequences are MRHNA and SNTAGT.

The chain couples TRBV5-1 to TRBJ2-2; possibly TRBD1 for D (5 bases). The V end lost 0 bases, the J end lost 4 bases, and 7 bases lay between the germline ends. The length of the CDR3 is 14 residues. Germline V gene sequence: CDR1 SGHRS, CDR2 YFSETQ. The CDR3 spells CASSLARATGELFF. As DNA, the CDR3 is TGCGCCAGCAGCTTGGCCAGGGCCACCGGGGAGCTGTTTTTT.

This rearrangement joins TRBV27 to TRBJ1-2, with 9 bases identical to TRBD1. CDR1 and CDR2 from the germline V gene are MNHEY and SMNVEV (reference sequence). V gave up 4 bases and J gave up 7 bases; unmatched junction bases: 4. This CDR3 spans 13 amino acids. CDR3 bases: TGTGCCAGCAGTTCCGACAGGGGGGGTGGCTACACCTTC. Protein sequence: CASSSDRGGGYTF.

This clone was counted a single time. V gene TRBV28 combines with J gene TRBJ2-3; 11 bases line up with TRBD2. The V segment lost 6 bases and the J segment 1 base; nucleotides outside the gene matches: 12. Germline V CDR1 and CDR2: MDHEN, SYDVKM. The CDR3 spans 18 residues. The CDR3 bases are TGTGCCAGCAGCCCGCCCTCTCCTAGCGGGGGGCGCACAGATACGCAGTATTTT. It specifies CASSPPSPSGGRTDTQYF.

The chain has TRBV7-2 and TRBJ2-3; possible D gene TRBD1, 6 bases. The CDR3 totals 17 residues. The V and J ends lost 2 bases and 4 bases respectively, with 19 bases between them. Germline values: CDR1 SGHTA, CDR2 FQGNSA. This chain's CDR3 is CASSLKWVAGEADTQYF. CDR3 sequence (DNA): TGTGCCAGCAGCTTAAAATGGGTCGCAGGGGAAGCAGATACGCAGTATTTT.

This chain links TRBV27 with TRBJ2-7; 15 bases line up with TRBD2. J lost 1 base, V lost 7 bases, and 5 bases had no gene match. The CDR3 is 16 residues long. Germline CDR1 MNHEY, CDR2 SMNVEV (reference sequence). CDR3 loop: CASTRTSGRGSYEQYF. CDR3 in DNA: TGTGCCAGCACCCGGACTAGCGGGAGGGGATCCTACGAGCAGTACTTC.

The rearrangement uses TRBV18 and TRBJ1-3, with a weak D call TRBD1 (6 bases). CDR3 length: 16 residues. V was cut by 1 base and J by 2 bases, with 12 bases left in between. Per germline, CDR1 KGHSH and CDR2 LQKENI. The CDR3 loop reads CASSPQTGDTGNTIYF. Written as DNA, the CDR3 is TGTGCCAGCTCACCACAGACAGGAGACACTGGAAACACCATATATTTT.

This chain links TRBV18 with TRBJ2-1; the match to TRBD2 covers 14 bases. The CDR3 length is 19 residues. Germline assignment: CDR1 KGHSH and CDR2 LQKENI. J lost 7 bases, V lost 3 bases, and 14 bases had no gene match. Here the CDR3 DNA reads TGTGCCAGCTCACCGGGGACTAGCGGGGGCGCCGGGGGTGTGAATGAGCAGTTCTTC. This sequence encodes CASSPGTSGGAGGVNEQFF. The full variable domain, completed using reference TRBV18 and TRBJ2-1, is NAGVMQNPRHLVRRRGQEARLRCSPMKGHSHVYWYRQLPEEGLKFMVYLQKENIIDESGMPKERFSAEFPKEGPSILRIQQVVRGDSAAYFCASSPGTSGGAGGVNEQFFGPGTRLTVL.

This rearrangement joins TRBV7-3 to TRBJ2-7, with D possibly matching TRBD1 (6 bases). CDR3 size: 15 residues. Germline values: CDR1 SGHTA, CDR2 FQGTGA. V lost 2 bases to trimming and J lost 3 bases, with 14 bases between them. The CDR3 loop is CASSLGTPQHYEQYF. CDR3 DNA sequence: TGTGCCAGCAGCTTAGGGACACCTCAACACTACGAGCAGTACTTC.

This clone appeared once. The chain links TRBV19 to TRBJ2-4; D is possibly TRBD2 (6 bases). Germline-derived CDR1 and CDR2 are LNHDA and SQIVND (reference sequence). This CDR3 comprises 13 residues. With 3 bases removed from V and 8 bases from J, the gap between germline ends came to 11 bases. The DNA for the CDR3 is TGTGCCAGTAGTATTAGGTCGGGGGACATTCAGTACTTC. This gives the protein CASSIRSGDIQYF.

This clone was seen a few times. The rearrangement joins TRBV18 to TRBJ1-4; no definite D call. CDR1 KGHSH and CDR2 LQKENI come from the germline V gene. Trimming removed 3 bases at V and 0 bases at J, with 8 bases between. This CDR3 has 15 residues. CDR3 nucleotides: TGTGCCAGCTCACCCGGAGCAGCAACTAATGAAAAACTGTTTTTT. Translated, it gives CASSPGAATNEKLFF.